The 18 T cell receptor beta chains presented below share a single source sample, sequenced in a study of cytomegalovirus exposure and HLA in healthy donors. The table came from immunoSEQ multiplex PCR; TCRdb's copy has only in-frame clones and leaves some out. The sample consists of approximately 46,000 clones, roughly 92% of them appearing once. The sample consisted of PBMCs. The receptors come from a young man in good health and CMV-seronegative.

The rearrangement links TRBV6-6 to TRBJ2-2, with a weak D call TRBD2 (6 bases). V lost 5 bases and J 2 bases, leaving 9 bases between the germline ends. From germline, CDR1 is MNHNY and CDR2 SVGAGI (reference sequence). The CDR3 is made up of 14 amino acids. The chain's CDR3 is CASSDGTNTGELFF. CDR3 bases: TGTGCCAGCAGTGACGGGACTAACACCGGGGAGCTGTTTTTT.

This chain joins TRBV7-2 and TRBJ1-1; weak D call: TRBD1 (5 bases). The CDR3 runs to 17 residues. Per germline, CDR1 SGHTA and CDR2 FQGNSA. V shed 1 base and J shed 1 base, with 16 bases lying between them. The DNA of the CDR3 is TGTGCCAGCAGCTTAGGGAAGAATTACAGGTCGAACACTGAAGCTTTCTTT. Encoded protein: CASSLGKNYRSNTEAFF.

The genes are TRBV30 and TRBJ2-7; 7 positions agree with TRBD1. This CDR3 comprises 12 residues. Trimming removed 1 base from V and 5 bases from J; junction bases left unmatched: 2. The germline V gene encodes CDR1 GTSNPN and CDR2 SVGIG (reference sequence). The CDR3 reads CAWSGTGNEQYF. CDR3 in DNA: TGTGCCTGGAGTGGGACAGGCAACGAGCAGTACTTC.

The V and J genes are TRBV7-6 and TRBJ2-1, with D possibly matching TRBD2 (5 bases). The germline gives CDR1 SGHVS, CDR2 FNYEAQ. V lost 4 bases, J lost 0 bases, and 13 bases lay in between. This CDR3 region has 16 residues. CDR3 nucleotide sequence: TGTGCCAGCAGCTCTGACGTAGCGCACTCCTACAATGAGCAGTTCTTC. Its protein is CASSSDVAHSYNEQFF. Full variable domain (missing parts from reference TRBV7-6 and TRBJ2-1): GAGVSQSPRYKVTKRGQDVALRCDPISGHVSLYWYRQALGQGPEFLTYFNYEAQQDKSGLPNDRFSAERPEGSISTLTIQRTEQRDSAMYRCASSSDVAHSYNEQFFGPGTRLTVL.

This chain uses TRBV4-2 with TRBJ2-1, with D maybe TRBD2 (6 bases). The length of the CDR3 is 19 residues. The V end lost 0 bases, the J end lost 5 bases, and 23 bases lay between the germline ends. Germline CDR1 is LGHNA and CDR2 is YNFKEQ. The CDR3 DNA reads as TGTGCCAGCAGCCAAGATTTATTGCTAGCGAGGGGAAACGACAATGAGCAGTTCTTC. Amino acids: CASSQDLLLARGNDNEQFF.

The chain combines TRBV14 with TRBJ2-7; 11 nucleotides line up with TRBD2. The germline V gene has CDR1 SGHDN and CDR2 FVKESK. The trim removed 3 bases at V and 0 bases at J, leaving 10 bases unmatched. This CDR3 has 18 amino acids. CDR3: CASSHGLAGQRPSYEQYF. The CDR3 DNA is TGTGCCAGCAGCCACGGACTAGCGGGCCAGAGGCCCTCCTACGAGCAGTACTTC. Together with reference TRBV14 and TRBJ2-7, the CDR3 gives the full variable domain: EAGVTQFPSHSVIEKGQTVTLRCDPISGHDNLYWYRRVMGKEIKFLLHFVKESKQDESGMPNNRFLAERTGGTYSTLKVQPAELEDSGVYFCASSHGLAGQRPSYEQYFGPGTRLTVT.

The chain carries TRBV28 and TRBJ2-1; TRBD2 is a possible D gene (6 bases). V lost 3 bases, J lost 6 bases, and 15 bases lay in between. CDR1 is MDHEN, CDR2 SYDVKM, per germline. The CDR3 is 15 amino acids. The CDR3 reads CASSFPNRGGNEQFF. CDR3 DNA: TGTGCCAGCAGTTTTCCTAACCGGGGAGGCAATGAGCAGTTCTTC.

This chain uses TRBV15 with TRBJ2-1; the match to TRBD2 covers 9 bases. Germline-derived CDR1 and CDR2 are LNHNV and YYDKDF (reference sequence). V lost 1 base to trimming and J lost 4 bases; unmatched junction nucleotides: 8. The CDR3 contains 17 residues. As DNA, the CDR3 is TGTGCCACCAGCAGAGTGGGCGCTAGCGGGGTTTACAATGAGCAGTTCTTC. Protein: CATSRVGASGVYNEQFF.

V is TRBV2 and J is TRBJ2-5, with D unresolved. The CDR3 has 17 residues. The germline V gene has CDR1 SNHLY and CDR2 FYNNEI. Trimming stripped 4 bases from V and 0 bases from J, with 18 bases between. The CDR3 DNA follows: TGTGCCAGCAGTGGTTGGCGGAAGAAAACCTACCAAGAGACCCAGTACTTC. Translation gives CASSGWRKKTYQETQYF.

V usage is TRBV19 and J usage is TRBJ2-1; D possibly corresponds to TRBD2 (6 bases). This CDR3 comprises 11 residues. Deletions cut 11 bases from V and 4 bases from J, with 9 bases between. CDR1 is LNHDA, CDR2 SQIVND, per germline (reference sequence). The DNA of the CDR3 is TGTGCCTCGGGACTTTACAATGAGCAGTTCTTC. It codes for CASGLYNEQFF.

J is TRBJ2-1 and V is TRBV27; TRBD1 agrees at 9 bases. Trimming cost V 7 bases and J 7 bases; bases outside gene matches: 8. The CDR3 sequence is 14 residues long. Germline lookup yields CDR1 MNHEY and CDR2 SMNVEV (reference sequence). CDR3 bases: TGTGCCAGCACCAATGGACAGGGGACGAATGAGCAGTTCTTC. Protein product: CASTNGQGTNEQFF.

This clone was observed a handful of times. V gene TRBV2 combines with J gene TRBJ2-1; D ambiguous. V was clipped by 1 base and J by 0 bases, with 7 bases between them. From germline, CDR1 is SNHLY and CDR2 FYNNEI. The CDR3 is 15 amino acids. CDR3 DNA: TGTGCCAGCAGTGAAGTCCGAGCCTCCTACAATGAGCAGTTCTTC. Translating it yields CASSEVRASYNEQFF.

This clone turned up a few times. The CDR3 region has the DNA TGTGCCAGCAGCTTGGCCCCTACCGGAGCTAGTTTGAGGGACATTCAGTACTTC. Translating gives CASSLAPTGASLRDIQYF. This sequence joins TRBV5-5 and TRBJ2-4; possible D gene TRBD2, 5 bases. V was shortened by 0 bases and J by 8 bases, with 24 bases between the two germline ends. The germline CDR1 and CDR2 sequences are SGHKS and YYEKEE (reference sequence). The CDR3 is made up of 18 amino acids.

This chain uses TRBV10-3 with TRBJ1-1; TRBD1 aligns across 8 bases. CDR1 is ENHRY and CDR2 is SYGVKD in the germline V gene. This CDR3 comprises 17 residues. With V trimmed by 6 bases and J by 6 bases, 18 bases remained unmatched. The CDR3 is CAIRRDSAGGVVAEAFF. CDR3 nucleotide sequence: TGTGCCATCAGACGAGACTCGGCAGGGGGCGTAGTGGCTGAAGCTTTCTTT.

CDR3 protein: CASSTSGATYNEQFF. In nucleotides, the CDR3 is TGTGCCAGTAGTACATCAGGGGCCACCTACAATGAGCAGTTCTTC. V gene TRBV19 combines with J gene TRBJ2-1; possibly TRBD1 for D (6 bases). The CDR3 runs 15 residues. The germline V gene has CDR1 LNHDA and CDR2 SQIVND (reference sequence). Trimming removed 4 bases at V and 2 bases at J, with 12 bases between.

The CDR3 sequence is CASSLLFIQEAFF. CDR3 sequence (DNA): TGTGCCAGCAGCTTATTATTCATACAGGAAGCTTTCTTT. V and J are TRBV7-8 and TRBJ1-1; no reliable D call. Trimming cost V 2 bases and J 8 bases, with 12 bases left between them. The CDR3 has 13 amino acids. Germline V gene data show CDR1 as SGHVS and CDR2 as FQNEAQ.

This chain links TRBV9 with TRBJ2-1, with 10 bases lining up with TRBD2. The ends lost 0 bases at V and 6 bases at J; junction bases unmatched: 9. CDR3 length: 17 residues. Looked up from germline, CDR1 is SGDLS and CDR2 is YYNGEE. In DNA form, the CDR3 reads TGTGCCAGCAGCGTAGGGGTCCTAGCGGGAGTCGGCAATGAGCAGTTCTTC. Translation: CASSVGVLAGVGNEQFF.

This chain uses TRBV5-1 with TRBJ2-3; 9 nucleotides line up with TRBD1. This CDR3 is built from 15 residues. V was clipped by 3 bases and J by 1 base; unmatched bases: 3. Germline loops: CDR1 SGHRS, CDR2 YFSETQ. CDR3 region: CASSSGQGGTDTQYF. CDR3 nucleotide sequence: TGCGCCAGCAGCTCGGGACAGGGCGGCACAGATACGCAGTATTTT.